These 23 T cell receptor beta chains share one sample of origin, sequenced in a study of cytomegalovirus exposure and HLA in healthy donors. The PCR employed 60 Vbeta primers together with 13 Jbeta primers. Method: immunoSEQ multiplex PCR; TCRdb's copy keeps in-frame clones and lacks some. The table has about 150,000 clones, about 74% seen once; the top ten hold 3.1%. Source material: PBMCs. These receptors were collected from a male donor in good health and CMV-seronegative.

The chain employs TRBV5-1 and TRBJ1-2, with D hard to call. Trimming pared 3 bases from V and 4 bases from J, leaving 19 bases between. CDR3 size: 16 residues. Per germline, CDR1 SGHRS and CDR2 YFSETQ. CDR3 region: CASSWAMRAGSYGYTF. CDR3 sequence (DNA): TGCGCCAGCAGCTGGGCGATGCGGGCGGGAAGCTATGGCTACACCTTC.

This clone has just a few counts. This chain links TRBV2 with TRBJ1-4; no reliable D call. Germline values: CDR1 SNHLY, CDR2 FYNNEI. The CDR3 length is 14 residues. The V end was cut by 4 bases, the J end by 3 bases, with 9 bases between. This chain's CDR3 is CASSVELANEKLFF. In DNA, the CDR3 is TGTGCCAGCAGTGTTGAACTCGCTAATGAAAAACTGTTTTTT. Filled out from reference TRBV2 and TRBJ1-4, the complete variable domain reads EPEVTQTPSHQVTQMGQEVILRCVPISNHLYFYWYRQILGQKVEFLVSFYNNEISEKSEIFDDQFSVERPDGSNFTLKIRSTKLEDSAMYFCASSVELANEKLFFGSGTQLSVL.

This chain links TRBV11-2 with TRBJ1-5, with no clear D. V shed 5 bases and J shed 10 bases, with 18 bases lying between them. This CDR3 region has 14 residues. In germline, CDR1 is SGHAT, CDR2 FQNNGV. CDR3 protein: CASSQRREGHPQHF. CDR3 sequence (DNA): TGTGCCAGCAGCCAAAGGAGGGAGGGTCATCCCCAGCATTTT.

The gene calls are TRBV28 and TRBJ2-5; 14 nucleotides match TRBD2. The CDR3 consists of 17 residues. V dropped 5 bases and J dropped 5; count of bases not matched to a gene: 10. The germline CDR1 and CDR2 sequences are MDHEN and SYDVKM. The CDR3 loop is CASSRTSGGRSGETQYF. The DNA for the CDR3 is TGTGCCAGCAGTCGGACTAGCGGGGGGAGGTCAGGCGAGACCCAGTACTTC.

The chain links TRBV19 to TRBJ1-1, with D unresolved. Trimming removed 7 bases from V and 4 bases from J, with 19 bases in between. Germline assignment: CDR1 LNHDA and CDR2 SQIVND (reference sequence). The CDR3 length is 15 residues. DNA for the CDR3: TGTGCCAGTACCACCTCCCTGTTGGAGGGCACTGAAGCTTTCTTT. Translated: CASTTSLLEGTEAFF.

The CDR3, as DNA: TGTGCCAGCAGTTTATCGGAGGTGGGGGGGCCCCACTACGAGCAGTACTTC. Translation: CASSLSEVGGPHYEQYF. The rearrangement joins TRBV27 to TRBJ2-7; TRBD2 might be the D (7 bases). The CDR3 is 17 residues long. The V gene's germline CDR1 is MNHEY and CDR2 SMNVEV (reference sequence). Trimming stripped 0 bases from V and 3 bases from J, with 18 bases between.

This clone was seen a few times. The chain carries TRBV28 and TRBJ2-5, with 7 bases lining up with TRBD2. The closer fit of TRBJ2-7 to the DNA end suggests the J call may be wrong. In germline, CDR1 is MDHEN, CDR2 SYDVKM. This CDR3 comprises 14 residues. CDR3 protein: CASMVWGGGYEQYF. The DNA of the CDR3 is TGTGCCAGCATGGTTTGGGGCGGGGGCTACGAGCAGTACTTC.

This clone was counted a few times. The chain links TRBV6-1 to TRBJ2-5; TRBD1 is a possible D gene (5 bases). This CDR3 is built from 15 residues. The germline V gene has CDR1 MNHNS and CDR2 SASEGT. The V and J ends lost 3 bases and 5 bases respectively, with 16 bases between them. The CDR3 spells CASSEQGGGPETQYF. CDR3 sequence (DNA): TGTGCCAGCAGTGAGCAGGGCGGCGGCCCCGAGACCCAGTACTTC.

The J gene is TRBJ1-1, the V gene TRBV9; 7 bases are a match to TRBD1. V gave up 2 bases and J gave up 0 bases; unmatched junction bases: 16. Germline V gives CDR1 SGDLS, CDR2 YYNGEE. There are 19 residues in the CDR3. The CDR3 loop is CASSVEGVVKGAVNTEAFF. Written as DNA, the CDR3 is TGTGCCAGCAGCGTCGAGGGGGTCGTGAAGGGGGCAGTGAACACTGAAGCTTTCTTT.

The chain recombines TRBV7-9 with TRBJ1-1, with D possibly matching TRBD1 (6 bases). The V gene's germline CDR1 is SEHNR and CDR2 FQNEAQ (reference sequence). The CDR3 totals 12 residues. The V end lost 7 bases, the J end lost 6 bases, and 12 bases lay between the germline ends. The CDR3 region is CASIAGGSEAFF. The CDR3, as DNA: TGTGCCAGCATCGCGGGGGGCTCTGAAGCTTTCTTT.

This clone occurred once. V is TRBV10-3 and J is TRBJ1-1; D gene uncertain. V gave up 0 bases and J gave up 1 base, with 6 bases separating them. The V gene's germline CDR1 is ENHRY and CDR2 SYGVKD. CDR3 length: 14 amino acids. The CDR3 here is CAISESIGNTEAFF. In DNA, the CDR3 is TGTGCCATCAGTGAGTCGATCGGGAACACTGAAGCTTTCTTT.

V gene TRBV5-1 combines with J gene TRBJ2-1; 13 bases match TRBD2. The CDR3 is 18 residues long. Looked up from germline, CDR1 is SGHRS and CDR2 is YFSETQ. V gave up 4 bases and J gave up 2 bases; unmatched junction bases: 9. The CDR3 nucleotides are TGCGCCAGCAGCGGAAGAGGACTAGCGGGAGCCACCTACAATGAGCAGTTCTTC. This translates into CASSGRGLAGATYNEQFF. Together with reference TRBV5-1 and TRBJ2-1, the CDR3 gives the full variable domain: KAGVTQTPRYLIKTRGQQVTLSCSPISGHRSVSWYQQTPGQGLQFLFEYFSETQRNKGNFPGRFSGRQFSNSRSEMNVSTLELGDSALYLCASSGRGLAGATYNEQFFGPGTRLTVL.

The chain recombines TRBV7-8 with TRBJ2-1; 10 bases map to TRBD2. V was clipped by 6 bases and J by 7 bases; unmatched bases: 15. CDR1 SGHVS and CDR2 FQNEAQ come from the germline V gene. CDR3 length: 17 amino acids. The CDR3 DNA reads TGTGCCAGCAGTCCAGAGGGGCTAGCGGGGGTCGGGAATGAGCAGTTCTTC. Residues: CASSPEGLAGVGNEQFF.

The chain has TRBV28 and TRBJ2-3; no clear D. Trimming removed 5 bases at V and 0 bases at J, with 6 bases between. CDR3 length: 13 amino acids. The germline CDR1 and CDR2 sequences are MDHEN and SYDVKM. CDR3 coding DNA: TGTGCCAGCAGTGTGACTAGCACAGATACGCAGTATTTT. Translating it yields CASSVTSTDTQYF. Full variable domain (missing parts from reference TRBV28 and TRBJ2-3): DVKVTQSSRYLVKRTGEKVFLECVQDMDHENMFWYRQDPGLGLRLIYFSYDVKMKEKGDIPEGYSVSREKKERFSLILESASTNQTSMYLCASSVTSTDTQYFGPGTRLTVL.

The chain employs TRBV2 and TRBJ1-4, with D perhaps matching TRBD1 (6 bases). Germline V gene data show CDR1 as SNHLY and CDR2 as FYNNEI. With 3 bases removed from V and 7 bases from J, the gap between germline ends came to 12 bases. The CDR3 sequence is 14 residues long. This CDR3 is CASSERTESEKLFF. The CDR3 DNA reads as TGTGCCAGCAGTGAGAGGACAGAGAGTGAAAAACTGTTTTTT. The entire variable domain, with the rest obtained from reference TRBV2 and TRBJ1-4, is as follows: EPEVTQTPSHQVTQMGQEVILRCVPISNHLYFYWYRQILGQKVEFLVSFYNNEISEKSEIFDDQFSVERPDGSNFTLKIRSTKLEDSAMYFCASSERTESEKLFFGSGTQLSVL.

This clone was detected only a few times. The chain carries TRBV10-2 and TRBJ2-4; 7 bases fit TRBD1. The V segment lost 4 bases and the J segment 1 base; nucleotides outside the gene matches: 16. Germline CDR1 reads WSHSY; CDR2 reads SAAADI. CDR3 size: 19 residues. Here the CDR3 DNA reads TGCGCCAGCAGTGGACAGGGAGTACGGAGGAGAGGGGCCAAAAACATTCAGTACTTC. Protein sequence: CASSGQGVRRRGAKNIQYF.

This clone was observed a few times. The CDR3 loop reads CASSPVSARSGNQPQHF. The DNA for the CDR3 is TGTGCCAGCAGCCCCGTTTCGGCGAGGTCGGGCAATCAGCCCCAGCATTTT. The chain employs TRBV5-5 and TRBJ1-5; no clear D. This CDR3 has 17 residues. Trimming left V 4 bases short and J 2 bases short, with 19 bases between. Germline V gives CDR1 SGHKS, CDR2 YYEKEE (reference sequence).

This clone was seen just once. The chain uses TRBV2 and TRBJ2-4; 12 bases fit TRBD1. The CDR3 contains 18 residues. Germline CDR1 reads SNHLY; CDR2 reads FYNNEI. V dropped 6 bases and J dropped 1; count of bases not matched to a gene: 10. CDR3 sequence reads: CASSHGTGGSWAKNIQYF. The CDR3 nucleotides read TGTGCCAGCAGCCACGGGACAGGGGGCAGTTGGGCCAAAAACATTCAGTACTTC.

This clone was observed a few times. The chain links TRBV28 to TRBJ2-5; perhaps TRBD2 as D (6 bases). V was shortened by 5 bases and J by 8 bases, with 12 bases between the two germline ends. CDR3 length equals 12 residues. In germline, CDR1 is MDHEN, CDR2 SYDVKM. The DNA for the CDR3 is TGTGCCAGCAGTCTGGCGGGACCTACCCAGTACTTC. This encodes CASSLAGPTQYF.

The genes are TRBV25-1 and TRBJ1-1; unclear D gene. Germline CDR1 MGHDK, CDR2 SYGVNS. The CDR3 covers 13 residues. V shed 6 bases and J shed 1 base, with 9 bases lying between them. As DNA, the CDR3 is TGTGCCAGCAGATCGCGGGCGAACACTGAAGCTTTCTTT. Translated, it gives CASRSRANTEAFF.

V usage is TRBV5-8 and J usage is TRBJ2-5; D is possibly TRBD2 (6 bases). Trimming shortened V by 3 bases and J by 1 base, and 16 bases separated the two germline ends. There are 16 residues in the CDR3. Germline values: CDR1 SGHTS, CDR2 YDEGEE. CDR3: CASSSGGVVFQETQYF. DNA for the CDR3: TGTGCCAGCAGCTCAGGCGGGGTGGTGTTCCAAGAGACCCAGTACTTC. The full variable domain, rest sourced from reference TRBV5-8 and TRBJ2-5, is EAGVTQSPTHLIKTRGQQATLRCSPISGHTSVYWYQQALGLGLQFLLWYDEGEERNRGNFPPRFSGRQFPNYSSELNVNALELEDSALYLCASSSGGVVFQETQYFGPGTRLLVL.

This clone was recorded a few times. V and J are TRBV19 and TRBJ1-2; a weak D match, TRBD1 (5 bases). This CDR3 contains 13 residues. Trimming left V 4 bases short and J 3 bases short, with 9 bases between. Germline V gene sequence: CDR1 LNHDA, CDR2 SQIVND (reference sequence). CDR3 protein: CASSKGQYYGYTF. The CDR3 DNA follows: TGTGCCAGTAGTAAGGGGCAATACTATGGCTACACCTTC.

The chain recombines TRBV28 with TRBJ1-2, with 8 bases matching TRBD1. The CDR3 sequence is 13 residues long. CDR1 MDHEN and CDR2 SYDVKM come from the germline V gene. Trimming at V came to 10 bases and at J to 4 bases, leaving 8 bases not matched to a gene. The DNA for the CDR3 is TGTGCCACCTCAGGGGGCTCTCGCTATGGCTACACCTTC. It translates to CATSGGSRYGYTF.